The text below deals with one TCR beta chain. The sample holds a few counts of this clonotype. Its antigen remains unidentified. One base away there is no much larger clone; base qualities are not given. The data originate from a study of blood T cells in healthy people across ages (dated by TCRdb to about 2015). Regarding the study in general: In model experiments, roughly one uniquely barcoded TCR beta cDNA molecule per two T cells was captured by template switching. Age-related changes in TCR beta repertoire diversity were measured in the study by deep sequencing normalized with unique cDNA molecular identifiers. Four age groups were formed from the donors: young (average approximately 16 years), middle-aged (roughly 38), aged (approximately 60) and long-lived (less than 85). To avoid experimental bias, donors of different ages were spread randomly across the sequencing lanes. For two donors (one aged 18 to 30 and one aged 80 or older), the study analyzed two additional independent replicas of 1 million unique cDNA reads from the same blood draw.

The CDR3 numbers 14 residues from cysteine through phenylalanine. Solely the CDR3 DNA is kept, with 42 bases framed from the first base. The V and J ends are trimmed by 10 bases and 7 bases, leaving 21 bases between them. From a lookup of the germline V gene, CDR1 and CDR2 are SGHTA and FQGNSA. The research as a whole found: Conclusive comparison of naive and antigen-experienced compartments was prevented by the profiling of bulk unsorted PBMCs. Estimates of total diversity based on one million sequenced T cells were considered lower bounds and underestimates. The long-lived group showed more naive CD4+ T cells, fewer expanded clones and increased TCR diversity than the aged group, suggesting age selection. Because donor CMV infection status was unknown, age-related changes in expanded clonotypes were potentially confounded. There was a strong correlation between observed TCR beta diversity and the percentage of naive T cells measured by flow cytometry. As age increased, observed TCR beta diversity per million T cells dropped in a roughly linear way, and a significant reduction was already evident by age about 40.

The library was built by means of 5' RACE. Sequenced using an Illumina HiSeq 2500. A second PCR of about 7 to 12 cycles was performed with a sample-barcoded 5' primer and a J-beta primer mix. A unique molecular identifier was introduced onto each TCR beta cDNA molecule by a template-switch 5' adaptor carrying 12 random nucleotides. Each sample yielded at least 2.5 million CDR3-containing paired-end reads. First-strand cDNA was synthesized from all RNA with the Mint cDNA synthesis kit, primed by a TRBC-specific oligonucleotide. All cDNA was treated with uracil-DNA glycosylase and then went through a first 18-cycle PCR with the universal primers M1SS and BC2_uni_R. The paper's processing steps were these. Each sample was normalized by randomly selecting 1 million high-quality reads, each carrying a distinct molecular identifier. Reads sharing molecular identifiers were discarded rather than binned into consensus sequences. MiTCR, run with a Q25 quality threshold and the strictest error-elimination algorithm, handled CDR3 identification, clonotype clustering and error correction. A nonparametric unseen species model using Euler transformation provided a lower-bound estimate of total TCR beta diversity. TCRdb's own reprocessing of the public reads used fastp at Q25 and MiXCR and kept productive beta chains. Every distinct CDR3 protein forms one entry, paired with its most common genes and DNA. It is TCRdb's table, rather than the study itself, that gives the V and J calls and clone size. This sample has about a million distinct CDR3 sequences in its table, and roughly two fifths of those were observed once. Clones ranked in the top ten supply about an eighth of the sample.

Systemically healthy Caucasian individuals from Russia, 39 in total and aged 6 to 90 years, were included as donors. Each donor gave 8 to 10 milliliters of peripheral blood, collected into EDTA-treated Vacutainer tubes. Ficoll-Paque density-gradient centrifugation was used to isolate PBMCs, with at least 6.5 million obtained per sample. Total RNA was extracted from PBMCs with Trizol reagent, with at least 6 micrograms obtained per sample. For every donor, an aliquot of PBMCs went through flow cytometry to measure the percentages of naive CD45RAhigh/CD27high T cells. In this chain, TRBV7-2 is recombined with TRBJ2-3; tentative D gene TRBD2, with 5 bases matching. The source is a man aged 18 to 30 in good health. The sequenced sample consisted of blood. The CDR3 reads CATDQEALSNTQYF. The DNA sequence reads TGTGCCACCGACCAGGAGGCCCTTTCTAATACGCAGTATTTT.